One and the same sample provided the 29 T cell receptor beta chains below, sequenced in a study of T cell clonality in common variable immunodeficiency. Data came from immunoSEQ multiplex PCR; TCRdb stores just in-frame clones and leaves some out. Listed for the sample are tens of thousands of clones, none seen a single time. The sequenced sample was peripheral blood mononuclear cells. The receptors were sampled from a person aged 18 to 75 in good health.

This clone was seen many times. The read terminates 3 residues before the CDR3 end, so the remaining end is supplied by the germline J gene. This rearrangement joins TRBV12-3 or TRBV12-4 to TRBJ2-7; D is perhaps TRBD1 or TRBD2 (6 bases each). This CDR3 comprises 15 residues. V lost 1 base and J 1 base, leaving 11 bases between the germline ends. Partial CDR3 DNA: TGTGCCAGCAGTTTAGGGAGGGGGAGATCCTACGAG. This encodes CASSLGRGRSYE. The full CDR3 reads CASSLGRGRSYEQYF.

This clone was found many times. Read data end 3 residues before the CDR3 end; the end is taken from the germline J gene. The gene calls are TRBV20-1 and TRBJ2-7, with a tentative D call TRBD1 (5 bases). The CDR3 sequence is 14 residues long. Germline values: CDR1 DFQATT, CDR2 SNEGSKA (reference sequence). V dropped 0 bases and J dropped 5 bases, with 14 bases sitting between them. This CDR3 reads CSAREVAGSHEQYF. Incomplete CDR3 DNA: TGCAGTGCTAGAGAGGTGGCAGGGTCTCACGAG.

Ten or more counts support this clone. The read gets to within 3 residues of the CDR3 end, and the germline J gene fills in the rest. The chain employs TRBV30 and TRBJ2-7; 7 nucleotides line up with TRBD2. The germline gives CDR1 GTSNPN, CDR2 SVGIG (reference sequence). V dropped 0 bases and J dropped 2; count of bases not matched to a gene: 7. The CDR3 covers 15 residues. The CDR3 spells CAWSVGAGEAYEQYF. Incomplete CDR3 DNA: TGTGCCTGGAGTGTAGGGGCGGGGGAAGCCTACGAG.

At least ten counts were recorded for this clone. This CDR3 is CAIRGDSYGYTF. Incomplete CDR3 DNA: TGTGCCATCAGGGGGGACAGCTATGGC. This chain links TRBV10-3 with TRBJ1-2; TRBD1 matches 7 bases. Coverage ceases 3 residues before the CDR3 finishes, and the germline J gene fills in the end. Trimming at V came to 6 bases and at J to 4 bases, leaving 2 bases not matched to a gene. The CDR3 is 12 amino acids. Per the germline V gene, CDR1 is ENHRY and CDR2 is SYGVKD.

This clone was counted ten times or more. The read finishes 3 residues shy of the CDR3 end, and the germline J gene is used to complete it. The chain combines TRBV30 with TRBJ1-1; D might be TRBD1 (5 bases). V lost 2 bases, J lost 6 bases, and 13 bases lay in between. The CDR3 spans 13 residues. Germline CDR1 is GTSNPN and CDR2 is SVGIG (reference sequence). CDR3 bases read: TGTGCCTGGAGTAGGGACTTGGCTGCTGAA. Protein product: CAWSRDLAAE. From start to end, the CDR3 is CAWSRDLAAEAFF.

This clone came up many times. The read ends 3 residues before the CDR3 terminus; that terminus is restored from the germline J gene. The V and J genes are TRBV15 and TRBJ2-7; TRBD2 aligns across 7 bases. This CDR3 is 15 amino acids long. Germline V gene sequence: CDR1 LNHNV, CDR2 YYDKDF (reference sequence). The ends lost 0 bases at V and 4 bases at J; junction bases unmatched: 6. The CDR3 bases that were read are TGTGCCACCAGCAGAGATTTAGCGGGCAAATACGAG. This codes for CATSRDLAGKYE. The CDR3 in full is CATSRDLAGKYEQYF.

This clone was seen at least ten times. Read coverage stops 3 residues before the CDR3 terminus; the germline J gene supplies the remainder. The chain employs TRBV7-6 and TRBJ2-1; 7 bases are shared with TRBD2. The trim removed 5 bases at V and 5 bases at J, leaving 3 bases unmatched. The CDR3 spans 13 residues. CDR1 is SGHVS and CDR2 is FNYEAQ in the germline V gene. Incomplete CDR3 DNA: TGTGCCAGCAGCCGGAGCGGGAACAATGAG. Its protein product is CASSRSGNNE. The complete CDR3 protein is CASSRSGNNEQFF. Full variable domain (missing parts from reference TRBV7-6 and TRBJ2-1): GAGVSQSPRYKVTKRGQDVALRCDPISGHVSLYWYRQALGQGPEFLTYFNYEAQQDKSGLPNDRFSAERPEGSISTLTIQRTEQRDSAMYRCASSRSGNNEQFFGPGTRLTVL.

This clone was recorded many times. The CDR3 goes on 3 residues after the read ends, and that part is filled in from the germline J gene. The chain links TRBV6-2 or TRBV6-3 to TRBJ2-7; TRBD1 is a possible D gene (5 bases). There are 14 residues in the CDR3. CDR1 MNHEY and CDR2 SVGEGT come from the germline V gene. The V end lost 0 bases, the J end lost 6 bases, and 12 bases lay between the germline ends. CDR3 bases read: TGTGCCAGCAGTTACTCTATGGAAGGGGCCGAG. It is translated as CASSYSMEGAE. The CDR3 as a whole reads CASSYSMEGAEQYF.

This clone showed up many times. The read halts 3 residues ahead of the CDR3 end, with the missing end drawn from the germline J gene. V gene TRBV19 combines with J gene TRBJ2-7; D gene ambiguous. This CDR3 spans 12 amino acids. V was pared by 1 base and J by 5 bases, with 6 bases between. Germline values: CDR1 LNHDA, CDR2 SQIVND (reference sequence). The CDR3 here is CASSIVNNEQYF. The sequenced CDR3 bases are TGTGCCAGTAGTATAGTGAACAACGAG.

This clone was observed many times. The missing CDR3 end, 3 residues past where the read stops, is filled in from the germline J gene. The V gene is TRBV24-1, the J gene TRBJ2-1; tentatively, D is TRBD1 (6 bases). This CDR3 is 17 amino acids long. Germline values: CDR1 KGHDR, CDR2 SFDVKD. V gave up 5 bases and J gave up 5 bases, with 21 bases separating them. The CDR3 loop is CATSGRSRGNYHNEQFF. CDR3 DNA, as far as it was read: TGTGCCACCAGTGGACGTTCCAGGGGTAATTACCACAATGAG.

There are many counts of this clone. The read halts 3 residues ahead of the CDR3 end, with the missing end drawn from the germline J gene. The chain uses TRBV29-1 and TRBJ2-7; no clear D gene. This CDR3 is built from 13 residues. V lost 7 bases and J 6 bases, leaving 19 bases between the germline ends. The germline V gene encodes CDR1 SQVTM and CDR2 ANQGSEA. The DNA read from the CDR3 is TGCAGCGCCATAGACGACTTCCTAGGCGAG. Amino acids: CSAIDDFLGE. The entire CDR3 protein reads CSAIDDFLGEQYF.

The table lists this clone with many counts. The sequence runs out 3 residues before the end of the CDR3; the remainder is reconstructed from the germline J gene. The chain has TRBV9 and TRBJ2-1, with D perhaps matching TRBD2 (5 bases). CDR3 size: 13 residues. Trimming left V 0 bases short and J 8 bases short, with 9 bases between. The V gene's germline CDR1 is SGDLS and CDR2 YYNGEE. CDR3: CASSVGTGDEQFF. The sequenced part of the CDR3 DNA is TGTGCCAGCAGCGTAGGGACTGGAGATGAG. The variable domain in full, completed from reference TRBV9 and TRBJ2-1, reads DSGVTQTPKHLITATGQRVTLRCSPRSGDLSVYWYQQSLDQGLQFLIQYYNGEERAKGNILERFSAQQFPDLHSELNLSSLELGDSALYFCASSVGTGDEQFFGPGTRLTVL.

This clone was counted ten times or more. The CDR3 extends 3 residues past the end of the read, so its final part is completed from the germline J gene. The V gene is TRBV15, the J gene TRBJ2-5; no reliable D call. Germline V lookup: CDR1 LNHNV, CDR2 YYDKDF (reference sequence). V was cut by 1 base and J by 5 bases, with 11 bases left in between. The CDR3 is made up of 14 amino acids. The CDR3 bases that were read are TGTGCCACCAGCAGAGTAAGGGCTGAGGAGACC. Amino acids: CATSRVRAEET. The complete CDR3 protein is CATSRVRAEETQYF.

This clone was counted many times. The read is 3 residues too short to cover the CDR3 end, so that end is filled in from the germline J gene. The chain has TRBV19 and TRBJ1-3, with D possibly TRBD1 on 5 matching bases. Deletions cut 4 bases from V and 2 bases from J, with 12 bases between. Germline CDR1 LNHDA, CDR2 SQIVND (reference sequence). The CDR3 is 15 residues long. The CDR3 bases that were read are TGTGCCAGTAGTAAAGGAGGGGCGCCTGGAAACACC. Its translation: CASSKGGAPGNT. The CDR3 in its entirety is CASSKGGAPGNTIYF.

This clone showed up just a few times. The read terminates 3 residues before the CDR3 end, so the remaining end is supplied by the germline J gene. The rearrangement uses TRBV7-9 and TRBJ1-6; D might be TRBD1 (5 bases). CDR3 length equals 14 residues. The germline V gene has CDR1 SEHNR and CDR2 FQNEAQ (reference sequence). The CDR3 region is CASSGGGFVFTLHF. The sequenced part of the CDR3 DNA is TGTGCCAGCAGCGGGGGGGGGTTTGTATTTACC.

In this sample, this clone turned up many times. The read comes to an end 3 residues before the CDR3 does, leaving the germline J gene to fill in the end. The rearrangement uses TRBV5-1 and TRBJ2-3; TRBD2 matches at 15 bases. Trimming took 0 bases from V and 1 from J; bases not matched to a gene: 9. This CDR3 has 20 residues. From germline, CDR1 is SGHRS and CDR2 YFSETQ. The DNA read from the CDR3 is TGCGCCAGCAGCTTGGCGAGGACTAGCGGGGGGGCCGGGGGCACAGATACG. It codes for CASSLARTSGGAGGTDT. The whole CDR3 sequence reads CASSLARTSGGAGGTDTQYF.

The sample holds many counts of this clone. The sequence runs out 3 residues before the end of the CDR3; the remainder is reconstructed from the germline J gene. This chain joins TRBV4-1 and TRBJ1-2; D possibly corresponds to TRBD1 (6 bases). In germline, CDR1 is MGHRA, CDR2 YSYEKL. The CDR3 loop spans 15 amino acids. The DNA read from the CDR3 is TGCGCCAGCAGCCAACTTACCAACAGGGATTGGGGC. This gives the protein CASSQLTNRDWG. The full CDR3 protein is CASSQLTNRDWGYTF.

This clone was found many times. The read terminates 3 residues ahead of where the CDR3 ends, so the germline J gene completes it. The chain has TRBV5-1 and TRBJ2-5, with 16 bases aligning to TRBD2. Germline V gene lookup returns CDR1 SGHRS and CDR2 YFSETQ. This CDR3 contains 17 residues. Germline trimming cut 3 bases from V and 4 bases from J; bases unmatched to any gene: 6. Incomplete CDR3 DNA: TGCGCCAGCAGCTGGGGACTAGCGGGAGGGAAGGGAGAGACC. Translating it yields CASSWGLAGGKGET. The whole CDR3 protein is CASSWGLAGGKGETQYF.

This clone was seen repeatedly, ten times or more. The read ends 3 residues shy of where the CDR3 ends; the end is completed using the germline J gene. J is TRBJ2-3 and V is TRBV6-2 or TRBV6-3; no definite D call. V lost 0 bases and J lost 1, with 8 bases in between. Per germline, CDR1 MNHEY and CDR2 SVGEGT. CDR3 size: 15 residues. The CDR3: CASSYSARGTDTQYF. The CDR3 bases that were read are TGTGCCAGCAGTTACTCGGCACGGGGCACAGATACG.

The sample holds many counts of this clone. The read ends 3 residues before the CDR3 terminus; that terminus is restored from the germline J gene. This chain uses TRBV19 with TRBJ1-1; 8 positions agree with TRBD1. CDR1 is LNHDA, CDR2 SQIVND, per germline (reference sequence). This CDR3 comprises 15 residues. The CDR3 region is CASSIFVSGTGEAFF. CDR3 bases read: TGTGCCAGTAGTATTTTTGTATCCGGGACAGGAGAA.

This clone was detected many times. With the read ending 3 residues before the CDR3 end, the germline J gene is used to fill in that end. The chain carries TRBV20-1 and TRBJ2-7, with 10 bases lining up with TRBD2. CDR3 size: 17 residues. Trimming cost V 4 bases and J 2 bases; bases outside gene matches: 14. CDR1 DFQATT and CDR2 SNEGSKA come from the germline V gene (reference sequence). CDR3 region: CSAKGLAGARNTYEQYF. Incomplete CDR3 DNA: TGCAGTGCTAAAGGGCTAGCGGGGGCCCGCAACACCTACGAG.

Partial CDR3 DNA: TGTGCCTGGGGGTACGGACAGCCCGAC. The encoded protein is CAWGYGQPD. From start to end, the CDR3 is CAWGYGQPDYTF. The V gene is TRBV30, the J gene TRBJ1-2; perhaps TRBD1 as D (6 bases). The CDR3 end is not reached by the read, which stops 3 residues before it; the germline J gene fills it in. The CDR3 totals 12 residues. CDR1 is GTSNPN, CDR2 SVGIG, per germline (reference sequence).

This clone was observed at least ten times. The observed sequence ends 3 residues before the CDR3 terminus, with the missing tail filled in from the germline J gene. The sample contains more than one DNA sequence encoding this CDR3. The V gene is TRBV5-1, the J gene TRBJ2-1; the match to TRBD2 covers 10 bases. The CDR3 consists of 16 residues. Per the germline V gene, CDR1 is SGHRS and CDR2 is YFSETQ. J lost 8 bases, V lost 0 bases, and 8 bases had no gene match. CDR3 amino acids: CASSLAPSGSSHEQFF. The CDR3 bases that were read are TGCGCCAGCAGCTTGGCCCCTAGCGGGAGTTCCCATGAG.

This clone was seen at least ten times. Coverage ceases 3 residues before the CDR3 finishes, and the germline J gene fills in the end. The rearrangement links TRBV20-1 to TRBJ2-1, with D unresolved. Trimming took 7 bases from V and 4 from J, leaving 14 bases between them. Germline V gene data show CDR1 as DFQATT and CDR2 as SNEGSKA (reference sequence). The CDR3 consists of 13 residues. CDR3 region: CSVSARSYNEQFF. CDR3 DNA, as far as it was read: TGCAGTGTGAGTGCTAGATCATACAATGAG.

This clone was seen many times. The sequence runs out 3 residues before the end of the CDR3; the remainder is reconstructed from the germline J gene. V gene TRBV6-1 combines with J gene TRBJ1-1; D is possibly TRBD1 (5 bases). The germline CDR1 and CDR2 sequences are MNHNS and SASEGT. This CDR3 has 14 residues. V gave up 4 bases and J gave up 0 bases, with 9 bases separating them. The DNA read from the CDR3 is TGTGCCAGCAGTGCCGGAGGGGTGAACACTGAA. Its protein product is CASSAGGVNTE. The full CDR3 sequence reads CASSAGGVNTEAFF.

This clone was recorded at least ten times. The read terminates 3 residues ahead of where the CDR3 ends, so the germline J gene completes it. The rearrangement uses TRBV4-2 and TRBJ2-1; TRBD1 matches 7 bases. Germline V CDR1 and CDR2: LGHNA, YNFKEQ. This CDR3 is 13 amino acids long. The ends lost 8 bases at V and 4 bases at J; junction bases unmatched: 5. The CDR3 spells CASGWGQYNEQFF. The CDR3 DNA, read in part, is TGTGCCAGCGGCTGGGGACAGTACAATGAG.

This clone occurred many times. The read terminates 3 residues ahead of where the CDR3 ends, so the germline J gene completes it. J is TRBJ1-1 and V is TRBV7-3; 7 nucleotides agree with TRBD1. Germline CDR1 and CDR2: SGHTA and FQGTGA. This CDR3 region has 14 residues. CDR3 DNA (partial): TGTGCCAGCAGCTTAACGACAGGGAAGGAAGAA. Protein sequence: CASSLTTGKEE. The CDR3 in full is CASSLTTGKEEAFF.

This clone was counted many times. Read coverage stops 3 residues before the CDR3 terminus; the germline J gene supplies the remainder. The chain couples TRBV13 to TRBJ1-1; 9 bases are shared with TRBD1. The CDR3 loop spans 12 amino acids. CDR1 PRHDT and CDR2 FYEKMQ come from the germline V gene (reference sequence). CDR3 DNA, as far as it was read: TGTGCCAGCGGACAGGGGCGTGAGGGA. It specifies CASGQGREG. The CDR3 reads in full as CASGQGREGAFF. Full variable domain (remainder filled in from reference TRBV13 and TRBJ1-1): AAGVIQSPRHLIKEKRETATLKCYPIPRHDTVYWYQQGPGQDPQFLISFYEKMQSDKGSIPDRFSAQQFSDYHSELNMSSLELGDSALYFCASGQGREGAFFGQGTRLTVV.

This clone was observed many times. The read ends 3 residues early relative to the CDR3; the germline J gene fills the gap. The chain uses TRBV14 and TRBJ2-1, with 8 positions matching TRBD1. Looked up from germline, CDR1 is SGHDN and CDR2 is FVKESK. The CDR3 is made up of 19 amino acids. The J segment lost 0 bases and the V segment lost 2 bases, leaving 12 bases of the junction unmatched. CDR3 loop: CASSQYFDRGFGSYNEQFF. CDR3 DNA, as far as it was read: TGTGCCAGCAGCCAATACTTTGACAGGGGATTCGGCTCCTACAATGAG. Drawing the rest from reference TRBV14 and TRBJ2-1, the complete variable domain is EAGVTQFPSHSVIEKGQTVTLRCDPISGHDNLYWYRRVMGKEIKFLLHFVKESKQDESGMPNNRFLAERTGGTYSTLKVQPAELEDSGVYFCASSQYFDRGFGSYNEQFFGPGTRLTVL.